This T cell receptor (beta chain) is drawn from a study of identical twins. Donors uniformly comprised healthy Caucasians. As to this clonotype: Its cognate antigen is unknown.

One entry per CDR3 protein results from TCRdb running MiXCR on the 5' RACE reads. The sample carries approximately 210,000 distinct CDR3 sequences, 5.5% to 7.5% recorded once. The V gene lost 10 bases and the J gene lost 0 bases, with 13 bases spanning the gap. CDR3 length equals 13 residues. Whole-study findings and limits: The models gave estimates that fell short of the out-of-frame TCR alpha sharing seen in monozygotic twins.

These sequences were also reported in another study, on T cells expressing NK-cell markers. From that paper: The authors sequenced eight donors, of whom seven were HCMV-seropositive and one was seronegative.

Sequencing was performed on CD8+ T cells sorted from blood. The rearrangement joins TRBV12-3 or TRBV12-4 to TRBJ2-7; TRBD2 might be the D (6 bases). The TCR originated in a woman under 30 in good health. The CDR3 loop reads CATGGSGSYEQYF. The CDR3 DNA follows: TGTGCCACCGGGGGTTCAGGCTCCTACGAGCAGTACTTC.